The rows below give T cell receptor beta chains drawn from one sample of a study of PD-L1 blockade in urothelial cancer. Data came from immunoSEQ multiplex PCR; TCRdb stores just in-frame clones and leaves some out. The sample consists of approximately 52,000 clones, about 85% of them appearing once. The sample here was PBMCs, taken around atezolizumab (anti-PD-L1) treatment. Receptors originate from a man between 65 and 85 years old with urothelial cancer. The CDR3 runs from the conserved cysteine through the conserved F or W. The D gene is left open where the match is weak. Clone size, where shown, is once, few, many, or a class for clones that have expanded.

TRBJ2-2	TRBV7-7	few	TRBD1	CASSPGQGVANTGELFF	TGTGCTAGCAGCCCCGGACAGGGGGTTGCGAACACCGGGGAGCTGTTTTTT
TRBJ2-1	TRBV27	NA	NA	CASSGLLSSYNEQFF	TGTGCCAGCAGTGGACTGTTAAGCTCCTACAATGAGCAGTTCTTC
TRBJ1-5	TRBV19	NA	TRBD1	CASKDRQGENQPQHF	TGTGCCAGTAAGGATCGACAGGGGGAGAATCAGCCCCAGCATTTT
TRBJ2-7	TRBV19	NA	NA	CATLNAGEQYF	TGTGCCACCCTCAACGCGGGGGAGCAGTACTTC
TRBJ1-1	TRBV28	NA	TRBD1	CASSGGQGNTEAFF	TGTGCCAGCAGTGGGGGACAGGGGAACACTGAAGCTTTCTTT
TRBJ2-1	TRBV18	NA	TRBD2	CASSPPRTSGRARVNEQFF	TGTGCCAGCTCACCACCGAGGACTAGCGGGAGGGCCAGGGTCAATGAGCAGTTCTTC
TRBJ2-1	TRBV27	NA	NA	CASSTSIEQFF	TGTGCCAGCAGTACTAGCATTGAGCAGTTCTTC
TRBJ1-2	TRBV10-3	NA	NA	CATAGLLGGYTF	TGTGCCACCGCGGGACTGCTAGGTGGCTACACCTTC
TRBJ1-5	TRBV6-5	NA	NA	CASRSAGVGPQHF	TGTGCCAGCAGGTCCGCGGGGGTCGGGCCCCAGCATTTT
TRBJ1-1	TRBV7-9	few	TRBD1	CASSFVGTGNTEAFF	TGTGCCAGCAGCTTTGTCGGGACAGGGAACACTGAAGCTTTCTTT
TRBJ2-7	TRBV2	NA	NA	CASAAGYYEQYF	TGTGCCAGCGCGGCAGGGTACTACGAGCAGTACTTC
TRBJ2-6	TRBV4-1	NA	NA	CASSQESGANVLTF	TGCGCCAGCAGCCAAGAATCGGGGGCCAACGTCCTGACTTTC
TRBJ2-1	TRBV2	NA	TRBD2	CASSEVGLAANEQFF	TGTGCCAGCAGTGAAGTCGGACTAGCGGCCAATGAGCAGTTCTTC
TRBJ1-2	TRBV19	few	TRBD1	CASSTTGGSGYTF	TGTGCCAGTAGTACAACAGGGGGCAGTGGCTACACCTTC
TRBJ1-3	TRBV2	NA	TRBD1	CASSSGTGISGNTIYF	TGTGCCAGCAGTTCCGGGACAGGGATATCTGGAAACACCATATATTTT
TRBJ1-1	TRBV18	NA	TRBD1	CASSPGQGNTEAFF	TGTGCCAGCTCACCCGGACAGGGCAACACTGAAGCTTTCTTT
TRBJ2-2	TRBV5-1	NA	TRBD1	CASRGGQGANTGELFF	TGCGCCAGCAGGGGGGGACAGGGTGCGAACACCGGGGAGCTGTTTTTT
TRBJ2-1	TRBV9	few	NA	CASSVSGGLSYNEQFF	TGTGCCAGCAGCGTGAGTGGGGGCCTTTCCTACAATGAGCAGTTCTTC
TRBJ1-5	TRBV28	NA	TRBD1	CASRRTGSGNQPQHF	TGTGCCAGCAGACGGACAGGGTCGGGCAATCAGCCCCAGCATTTT
TRBJ2-7	TRBV2	NA	TRBD2	CASSPSSGGAYEQYF	TGTGCCAGCAGCCCGAGCAGCGGGGGGGCCTACGAGCAGTACTTC
TRBJ1-4	TRBV30	NA	TRBD1	CAWSVIGGQGTEKLFF	TGTGCCTGGAGTGTAATTGGGGGACAGGGAACGGAAAAACTGTTTTTT
TRBJ2-1	TRBV7-3	NA	TRBD1	CASSDPGQDNEQFF	TGTGCCAGCAGCGACCCGGGACAGGACAATGAGCAGTTCTTC
TRBJ2-1	TRBV7-3	NA	TRBD2	CASSLGTSGTDEQFF	TGTGCCAGCAGCCTCGGGACTAGCGGGACTGATGAGCAGTTCTTC
TRBJ2-1	TRBV10-2	NA	TRBD2	CASRDPLAGGGYNEQFF	TGCGCCAGCAGGGACCCTTTAGCGGGAGGGGGATACAATGAGCAGTTCTTC
TRBJ2-3	TRBV11-2	NA	TRBD1	CASSNRQGRTDTQYF	TGTGCCAGCAGCAACCGACAGGGCCGCACAGATACGCAGTATTTT
TRBJ2-7	TRBV5-4	NA	NA	CASSKPGRGKSYEQYF	TGTGCCAGCAGCAAACCGGGACGCGGGAAATCCTACGAGCAGTACTTC
TRBJ2-7	TRBV4-2	NA	TRBD2	CASSPQNGRADEQYF	TGTGCCAGCAGCCCGCAGAACGGGAGGGCCGACGAGCAGTACTTC
TRBJ2-7	TRBV5-6	NA	NA	CASSLKGGYEQYF	TGTGCCAGCAGCTTGAAGGGAGGCTACGAGCAGTACTTC
TRBJ2-3	TRBV6-5	NA	TRBD1	CASRSLQGYGGAYF	TGTGCCAGCAGGTCACTACAGGGGTATGGTGGGGCGTATTTT
TRBJ1-1	TRBV5-4	few	NA	CASSLRTLNTEAFF	TGTGCCAGCAGCCTGAGGACTTTGAACACTGAAGCTTTCTTT
TRBJ2-7	TRBV11-2	medium-sized	TRBD1	CASSPYGQGSIYEQYF	TGTGCCAGCAGCCCCTATGGACAGGGGTCCATCTACGAGCAGTACTTC
TRBJ1-4	TRBV28	NA	TRBD1	CASRGQTIGEKLFF	TGTGCCAGCAGGGGACAGACCATAGGAGAAAAACTGTTTTTT
TRBJ2-1	TRBV30	NA	TRBD2	CAWMAGTTAFF	TGTGCCTGGATGGCCGGGACTACTGCGTTCTTC
TRBJ2-2	TRBV5-1	NA	NA	CASSSLAAGELFF	TGCGCCAGCAGCTCCTTAGCGGCCGGGGAGCTGTTTTTT
TRBJ2-1	TRBV4-2	once	TRBD2	CASSQVRTSGSSYNEQFF	TGTGCCAGCAGCCAAGTCAGGACTAGCGGAAGCTCCTACAATGAGCAGTTCTTC
TRBJ2-3	TRBV5-1	NA	NA	CASSLGRGSTDTQYF	TGCGCCAGCAGCTTGGGTCGGGGTAGCACAGATACGCAGTATTTT
TRBJ2-3	TRBV27	NA	TRBD1	CARTGVTDTQYF	TGTGCCAGGACAGGGGTCACAGATACGCAGTATTTT
TRBJ2-2	TRBV18	NA	TRBD2	CASSPGLAGGLSTGELFF	TGTGCCAGCTCACCCGGACTAGCGGGAGGACTCTCCACCGGGGAGCTGTTTTTT
TRBJ2-2	TRBV5-1	NA	NA	CASRLGGAGELFF	TGCGCCAGCAGGTTGGGTGGAGCCGGGGAGCTGTTTTTT
TRBJ2-7	TRBV27	NA	TRBD2	CASSLSVAGYEQYF	TGTGCCAGCAGTTTATCTGTAGCGGGGTACGAGCAGTACTTC